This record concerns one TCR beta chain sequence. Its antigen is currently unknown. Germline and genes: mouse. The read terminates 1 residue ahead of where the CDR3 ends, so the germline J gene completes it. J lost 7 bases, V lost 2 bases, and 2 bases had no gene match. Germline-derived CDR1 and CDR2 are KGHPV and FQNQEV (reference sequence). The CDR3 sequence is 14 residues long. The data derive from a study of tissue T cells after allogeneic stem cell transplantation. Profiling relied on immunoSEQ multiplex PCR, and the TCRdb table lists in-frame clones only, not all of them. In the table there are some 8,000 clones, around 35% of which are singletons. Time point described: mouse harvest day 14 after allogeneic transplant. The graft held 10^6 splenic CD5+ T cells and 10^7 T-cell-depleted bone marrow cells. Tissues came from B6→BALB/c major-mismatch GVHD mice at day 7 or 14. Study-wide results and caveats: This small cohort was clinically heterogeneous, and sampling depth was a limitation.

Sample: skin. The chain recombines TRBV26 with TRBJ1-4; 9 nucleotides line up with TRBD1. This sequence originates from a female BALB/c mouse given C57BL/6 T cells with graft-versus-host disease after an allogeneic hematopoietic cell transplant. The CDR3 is CASSLGQGSERLFF. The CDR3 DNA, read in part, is TGTGCCAGCAGTCTGGGACAGGGGAGCGAAAGATTATTT.